A selection of T cell receptor beta chains follows, all from one sample in a study of T cells in Graves' hyperthyroidism and ophthalmopathy. TCRdb itself ran the multiplex PCR reads through MiXCR, one entry per CDR3 protein. The sample has 400,000 to 500,000 distinct CDR3 sequences, around 13% seen once; the top ten hold roughly 4.8%. The specimen sequenced was blood. The receptor source for this set is a woman between 18 and 29 years old with Graves' hyperthyroidism. Both conserved end residues are part of each CDR3. Each record gives: V gene, J gene, clone size, D gene, CDR3 DNA, CDR3 protein. A D gene is named only where the DNA matches it firmly. Clone size appears in some rows only: once, few, many, or a class for an expanded clone.

v_call: TRBV12-3/TRBV12-4; j_call: TRBJ2-2; clone_size: once; d_call: NA; cdr3_nt: TGTGCCAGCAGTTTCTCAACCCGGGAGCTGTTTTTT; cdr3_aa: CASSFSTRELFF
v_call: TRBV5-6; j_call: TRBJ2-2; clone_size: NA; d_call: NA; cdr3_nt: TGTGCCAGCAGCTTAAACAAGAACACCGGGGAGCTGTTTTTT; cdr3_aa: CASSLNKNTGELFF
v_call: TRBV29-1; j_call: TRBJ2-7; clone_size: few; d_call: NA; cdr3_nt: TGCAGCACAAGGGACACCAACTACGAGCAGTACTTC; cdr3_aa: CSTRDTNYEQYF
v_call: TRBV5-4; j_call: TRBJ2-5; clone_size: NA; d_call: TRBD1; cdr3_nt: TGTGCCAGCAGCTTGCGGGACAGCGAGACCCAGTACTTC; cdr3_aa: CASSLRDSETQYF
v_call: TRBV20-1; j_call: TRBJ2-1; clone_size: few; d_call: NA; cdr3_nt: TGCAGTGCTAGTATTGTCGTTTTGAATGAGCAGTTCTTC; cdr3_aa: CSASIVVLNEQFF
v_call: TRBV20-1; j_call: TRBJ1-1; clone_size: many; d_call: TRBD1; cdr3_nt: TGCAGTGCTAGATATGGGACAGGGGGCCTGAACACTGAAGCTTTCTTT; cdr3_aa: CSARYGTGGLNTEAFF
v_call: TRBV6-5; j_call: TRBJ2-6; clone_size: NA; d_call: NA; cdr3_nt: TGTGCCAGCAGTTACTCATCGGGTCCAAGCTCTGGGGCCAACGTCCTGACTTTC; cdr3_aa: CASSYSSGPSSGANVLTF
v_call: TRBV20-1; j_call: TRBJ1-6; clone_size: NA; d_call: TRBD1; cdr3_nt: TGCAGTGCTAGCAGGACAGGTTATAATTCACCCCTCCACTTT; cdr3_aa: CSASRTGYNSPLHF
v_call: TRBV28; j_call: TRBJ1-2; clone_size: many; d_call: NA; cdr3_nt: TGTGCCAGCAGTCCCCCCGGGGCAGGGTGGGTACTCTATGGCTACACCTTC; cdr3_aa: CASSPPGAGWVLYGYTF
v_call: TRBV12-3/TRBV12-4; j_call: TRBJ1-3; clone_size: few; d_call: NA; cdr3_nt: TGTGCCAGCTGCTGGGAAGTCGCTGGAAACACCATATATTTT; cdr3_aa: CASCWEVAGNTIYF
v_call: TRBV11-2; j_call: TRBJ2-2; clone_size: NA; d_call: TRBD2; cdr3_nt: TGTGCCAGCAGCTCGGGACTAGCGGGAGGAGGGGAGCTGTTTTTT; cdr3_aa: CASSSGLAGGGELFF
v_call: TRBV6-2/TRBV6-3; j_call: TRBJ2-7; clone_size: many; d_call: NA; cdr3_nt: TGTGCCAGCAGTTCGGACGGATTCTACGAGCAGTACTTC; cdr3_aa: CASSSDGFYEQYF
v_call: TRBV4-3; j_call: TRBJ2-1; clone_size: NA; d_call: NA; cdr3_nt: TGCGCCAGCAGCCAAGGTCGCCCGGGGTACAATGAGCAGTTCTTC; cdr3_aa: CASSQGRPGYNEQFF
v_call: TRBV4-3; j_call: TRBJ1-1; clone_size: NA; d_call: TRBD1; cdr3_nt: TGCGCCAGCAGCCAAGATCAGGGGGCGGTCACTGAAGCTTTCTTT; cdr3_aa: CASSQDQGAVTEAFF
v_call: TRBV7-9; j_call: TRBJ1-4; clone_size: NA; d_call: TRBD1; cdr3_nt: TGTGCCAGCAGCCTAAACTCACAGGGGGCGCGTGAAAAACTGTTTTTT; cdr3_aa: CASSLNSQGAREKLFF
v_call: TRBV7-3; j_call: TRBJ2-1; clone_size: many; d_call: NA; cdr3_nt: TGTGCCAGCAGCTTGGCCGGGACGAACTCCTACAATGAGCAGTTCTTC; cdr3_aa: CASSLAGTNSYNEQFF
v_call: TRBV7-9; j_call: TRBJ1-2; clone_size: NA; d_call: TRBD1; cdr3_nt: TGTGCCAGCAGCCTAGGACAGGTACATGGCTACACCTTC; cdr3_aa: CASSLGQVHGYTF
v_call: TRBV20-1; j_call: TRBJ2-1; clone_size: few; d_call: NA; cdr3_nt: TGCAGTGCTAGAGATCGCCGAAATGAGCAGTTCTTC; cdr3_aa: CSARDRRNEQFF
v_call: TRBV3-1; j_call: TRBJ1-3; clone_size: many; d_call: NA; cdr3_nt: TGTGCCAGCAGCCAAGGATTTGGAAACACCATATATTTT; cdr3_aa: CASSQGFGNTIYF
v_call: TRBV6-2/TRBV6-3; j_call: TRBJ2-7; clone_size: NA; d_call: NA; cdr3_nt: TGTGCCAGCAGAAAACTAGTTTTAGGCTACGAGCAGTACTTC; cdr3_aa: CASRKLVLGYEQYF
v_call: TRBV2; j_call: TRBJ1-5; clone_size: few; d_call: NA; cdr3_nt: TGTGCCAGCAGTGTGATGGAGGCTCCGGATCCCCAGCATTTT; cdr3_aa: CASSVMEAPDPQHF
v_call: TRBV12-3/TRBV12-4; j_call: TRBJ1-1; clone_size: NA; d_call: TRBD1; cdr3_nt: TGTGCCAGCAGTCCCGGACAGGGGTCGATGACTGAAGCTTTCTTT; cdr3_aa: CASSPGQGSMTEAFF
v_call: TRBV5-1; j_call: TRBJ2-5; clone_size: NA; d_call: TRBD1; cdr3_nt: TGCGCCAGCAGCCATGGGACAGTGAAGTACCAAGAGACCCAGTACTTC; cdr3_aa: CASSHGTVKYQETQYF
v_call: TRBV6-5; j_call: TRBJ2-5; clone_size: many; d_call: NA; cdr3_nt: TGTGCCAGCAGTTACGGGCAGGCTCAGGCCCAGTACTTC; cdr3_aa: CASSYGQAQAQYF
v_call: TRBV28; j_call: TRBJ2-1; clone_size: few; d_call: TRBD2; cdr3_nt: TGTGCCACCCAAGGACTAGGAAGGAATGAGCAGTTCTTC; cdr3_aa: CATQGLGRNEQFF
v_call: TRBV3-1; j_call: TRBJ1-3; clone_size: NA; d_call: NA; cdr3_nt: TGTGCCAGCAGCGACGGACAGTTTATCTCTGGAAACACCATATATTTT; cdr3_aa: CASSDGQFISGNTIYF
v_call: TRBV12-3/TRBV12-4; j_call: TRBJ2-4; clone_size: NA; d_call: TRBD2; cdr3_nt: TGTGCCAGCAGTCTTTACGGGACTACCATAGCCAAAAACATTCAGTACTTC; cdr3_aa: CASSLYGTTIAKNIQYF
v_call: TRBV6-2/TRBV6-3; j_call: TRBJ2-5; clone_size: few; d_call: NA; cdr3_nt: TGTGCCAGCAGTTATTTCATGGGGGAGACCCAGTACTTC; cdr3_aa: CASSYFMGETQYF
v_call: TRBV7-9; j_call: TRBJ2-5; clone_size: few; d_call: TRBD2; cdr3_nt: TGTGCCAGCGGTTCTGCGGGAGGCTATGAGACCCAGTACTTC; cdr3_aa: CASGSAGGYETQYF
v_call: TRBV11-2; j_call: TRBJ2-7; clone_size: many; d_call: TRBD1; cdr3_nt: TGTGCCAGCAGCTTAGGAGAGGTACAGGGGGTATACGAGCAGTACTTC; cdr3_aa: CASSLGEVQGVYEQYF
v_call: TRBV20-1; j_call: TRBJ2-5; clone_size: NA; d_call: TRBD2; cdr3_nt: TGCAGTGCCCCCCGACTAGCGGGAGGGGAGACCCAGTACTTC; cdr3_aa: CSAPRLAGGETQYF
v_call: TRBV10-2; j_call: TRBJ2-7; clone_size: few; d_call: TRBD1; cdr3_nt: TGCGCCAGCACCGGGGACAGGGGAGGCGGCGAGCAGTACTTC; cdr3_aa: CASTGDRGGGEQYF